The present T cell receptor beta chain was sequenced within a study of T-cell reconstitution after alpha-beta-depleted transplantation in children (dated by TCRdb to 2016 to 2017). With regard to the full study: Using TCR repertoire profiling, the study followed T-cell immune reconstitution in a quantitative way in children after TCRalphabeta/CD19-depleted allogeneic hematopoietic cell transplantation.

This clonotype was seen ten or more times. The antigen it recognizes is unknown. No qualities accompany the bases; no much larger clone lies one base away. The germline V gene yields SQVTM for CDR1 and ANQGSEA for CDR2. V is clipped by 3 bases and J by 2 bases, and the sequence between their germline boundaries is 11 bases long. CDR3 length: 13 amino acids, cysteine to phenylalanine. This entry keeps only the CDR3 DNA: 39 bases, framed from base 1. To prepare the library, PCR was applied. TCRdb shows the sequencer as Illumina HiSeq 2500. To normalize quantification of the TCRbeta repertoire, the TCR libraries were built with molecular barcoding that relied on unique molecular identifiers. TCRdb took the public reads, trimmed them with fastp at Q25, ran MiXCR for clone calling and kept in-frame beta chains. Each entry is one CDR3 protein sequence, shown with its most common DNA and genes. This sample has 230,000 or so distinct CDR3 sequences in its table, and approximately 9.7% of those were observed once. Together, the top ten hold about 5.4% of the sample.

This receptor chain uses TRBV29-1 and TRBJ2-7; the D gene is perhaps TRBD1, on 5 matching bases. The sequences come from PBMCs from the stem cell graft donor, collected from the stem cell graft. The sequence was collected from a human donor who donated a stem cell graft to a child with SCID. The DNA sequence follows: TGCAGCGTTGACTTTGGACATACCTACGAGCAGTACTTC. This sequence encodes CSVDFGHTYEQYF.